Below are 14 T cell receptor beta chains sequenced from a single sample in a study of cytomegalovirus exposure and HLA in healthy donors (TCRdb year 2017). The method was the immunoSEQ multiplex PCR assay. TCRdb re-hosts the immuneACCESS table, in-frame sequences only. Its copies lack some clones; in the studies checked, an unresolved V gene accounts for under half of them, and the cause for the rest is not known. In all, the sample holds about 120,000 clones, and 85% to 90% of those were seen once. The top ten clonotypes cover roughly 2% of the sample. Sequencing used PBMCs. The receptors stem from a woman aged 25 to 39 in good health and CMV-seronegative.

The chain employs TRBV18 and TRBJ2-7; the match to TRBD1 covers 7 bases. The CDR3 is 15 amino acids. The germline gives CDR1 KGHSH, CDR2 LQKENI. V trimming: 5 bases; J trimming: 3 bases; junction bases outside the gene matches: 10. The CDR3 DNA follows: TGTGCCAGCTCAACCCCTCGGACAGGATTCTACGAGCAGTACTTC. This translates into CASSTPRTGFYEQYF.

The genes are TRBV5-4 and TRBJ1-1; maybe TRBD1 (6 bases). V dropped 4 bases and J dropped 0 bases, with 13 bases sitting between them. Germline assignment: CDR1 SGHNT and CDR2 YYREEE (reference sequence). The CDR3 is 15 amino acids. CDR3 nucleotides: TGTGCCAGCAGCCCCCGGACAGAGATGAACACTGAAGCTTTCTTT. Translating it yields CASSPRTEMNTEAFF.

The V and J genes are TRBV29-1 and TRBJ2-5; D is possibly TRBD2 (5 bases). Trimming took 4 bases from V and 5 from J, leaving 8 bases between them. Germline V gene sequence: CDR1 SQVTM, CDR2 ANQGSEA. This CDR3 region has 11 residues. The CDR3: CSVATGETQYF. CDR3 DNA sequence: TGCAGCGTTGCCACGGGGGAGACCCAGTACTTC.

V and J are TRBV4-3 and TRBJ2-1, with 7 bases matching TRBD1. V shed 2 bases and J 6 bases; nucleotides not matched to a gene: 4. Germline CDR1 is LGHNA and CDR2 is YSLEER. The CDR3 sequence is 14 residues long. This chain's CDR3 is CASSQIGQVNEQFF. CDR3 in DNA: TGCGCCAGCAGCCAAATAGGACAGGTCAATGAGCAGTTCTTC.

This chain connects TRBV4-3 to TRBJ2-3, with D perhaps matching TRBD2 (5 bases). V gave up 0 bases and J gave up 3 bases, with 13 bases separating them. The CDR3 loop spans 16 amino acids. Germline V gene data show CDR1 as LGHNA and CDR2 as YSLEER. CDR3 sequence reads: CASSQDRSRTTDTQYF. CDR3 DNA: TGCGCCAGCAGCCAAGATCGTAGTCGGACTACAGATACGCAGTATTTT.

This chain links TRBV6-1 with TRBJ2-5; 15 bases match TRBD2. After removal of 1 base from V and 7 bases from J, the junction contained 1 base not matched to a gene. The CDR3 has 15 residues. Germline CDR1 and CDR2: MNHNS and SASEGT. As DNA, the CDR3 is TGTGCCAGCAGTGAAGGGACTAGCGGGGGGGTGACCCAGTACTTC. The encoded protein is CASSEGTSGGVTQYF.

The chain carries TRBV7-3 and TRBJ1-2, with a weak D call TRBD1 (6 bases). The CDR3 covers 16 residues. V lost 5 bases, J lost 0 bases, and 16 bases lay in between. The germline V gene has CDR1 SGHTA and CDR2 FQGTGA. The DNA of the CDR3 is TGTGCCAGCAGCCCCATAGGGGGGGCCTCTAACTATGGCTACACCTTC. The encoded protein is CASSPIGGASNYGYTF.

This clone has just one count. The junction departs from the called germline gene at one end, perhaps through a read error. The rearrangement links TRBV7-2 to TRBJ1-2; D not resolved. Germline V gene lookup returns CDR1 SGHTA and CDR2 FQGNSA. The CDR3 has 15 amino acids. The CDR3 sequence: CASSLAGGWNYGYTF. CDR3 bases: TGTGCTAGCAGCTTAGCGGGAGGTTGGAACTATGGCTACACCTTC.

The chain is built from TRBV19 and TRBJ2-2, with D maybe TRBD1 (5 bases). Trimming took 1 base from V and 5 from J, leaving 11 bases between them. The germline CDR1 and CDR2 sequences are LNHDA and SQIVND (reference sequence). This CDR3 contains 15 residues. DNA of the CDR3: TGTGCCAGTAGTATAGGCAGGGTCTCGACCGGGGAGCTGTTTTTT. Its protein product is CASSIGRVSTGELFF. The entire variable domain, with the rest obtained from reference TRBV19 and TRBJ2-2, is as follows: DGGITQSPKYLFRKEGQNVTLSCEQNLNHDAMYWYRQDPGQGLRLIYYSQIVNDFQKGDIAEGYSVSREKKESFPLTVTSAQKNPTAFYLCASSIGRVSTGELFFGEGSRLTVL.

The J gene is TRBJ1-2, the V gene TRBV30; D is unresolved. Between the trimmed V and J ends, which lost 5 bases and 6 bases, there was a span of 19 bases. The CDR3 runs 14 residues. The germline CDR1 and CDR2 sequences are GTSNPN and SVGIG (reference sequence). The CDR3 reads CAWLPGQVDDGYTF. In DNA, the CDR3 is TGTGCCTGGTTACCTGGGCAGGTGGATGATGGCTACACCTTC.

The chain couples TRBV4-3 to TRBJ2-5, with 12 bases aligning to TRBD2. Germline V CDR1 and CDR2: LGHNA, YSLEER. CDR3 length: 18 amino acids. The V and J ends lost 0 bases and 5 bases, in that order; junction bases with no gene match: 10. CDR3 amino acids: CASSQDLLAGGLGETQYF. CDR3 bases: TGCGCCAGCAGCCAAGATCTGCTAGCGGGGGGGCTGGGGGAGACCCAGTACTTC.

The chain uses TRBV28 and TRBJ2-7; 7 bases match TRBD2. Unmatched junction bases numbered 8, after V lost 8 bases and J lost 4 bases. The CDR3 sequence is 13 residues long. CDR1 is MDHEN, CDR2 SYDVKM, per germline. CDR3 sequence reads: CASRGDPLYEQYF. CDR3 nucleotide sequence: TGTGCCAGCCGGGGGGATCCTTTGTACGAGCAGTACTTC.

The chain joins TRBV11-2 to TRBJ1-2; TRBD1 matches 9 bases. CDR1 is SGHAT, CDR2 FQNNGV, per germline. The CDR3 has 15 residues. Trimming took 3 bases from V and 8 from J; bases not matched to a gene: 10. In DNA, the CDR3 is TGTGCCAGCAGCTTCTCCCCTCGGACAGGGGACGGCTACACCTTC. Amino acid sequence: CASSFSPRTGDGYTF.

The rearrangement uses TRBV5-6 and TRBJ2-3; D perhaps matches TRBD1 (5 bases). Germline V gene data show CDR1 as SGHDT and CDR2 as YYEEEE. CDR3 length: 15 amino acids. Deletions cut 4 bases from V and 4 bases from J, with 16 bases between. The CDR3 reads CASSSIGAPPDTQYF. CDR3 in DNA: TGTGCCAGCAGCAGCATAGGGGCACCCCCAGATACGCAGTATTTT.